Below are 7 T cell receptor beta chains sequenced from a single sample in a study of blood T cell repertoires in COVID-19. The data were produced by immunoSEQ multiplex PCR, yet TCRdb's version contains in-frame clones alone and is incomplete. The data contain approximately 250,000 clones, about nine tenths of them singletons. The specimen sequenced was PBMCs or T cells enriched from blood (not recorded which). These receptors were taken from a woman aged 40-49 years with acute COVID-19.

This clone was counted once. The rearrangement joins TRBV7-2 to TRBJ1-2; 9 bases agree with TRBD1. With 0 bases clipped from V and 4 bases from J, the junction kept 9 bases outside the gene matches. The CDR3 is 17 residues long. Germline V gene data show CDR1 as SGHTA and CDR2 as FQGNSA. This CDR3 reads CASSLAPSLTGGYGYTF. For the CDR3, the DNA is TGTGCCAGCAGCTTAGCCCCCTCCTTGACAGGGGGCTATGGCTACACCTTC.

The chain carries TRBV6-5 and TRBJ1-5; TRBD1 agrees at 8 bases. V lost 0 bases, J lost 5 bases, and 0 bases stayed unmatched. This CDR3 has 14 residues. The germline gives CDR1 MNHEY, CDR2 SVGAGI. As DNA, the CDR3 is TGTGCCAGCAGTTACTCGACAGGGGATCAGCCCCAGCATTTT. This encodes CASSYSTGDQPQHF.

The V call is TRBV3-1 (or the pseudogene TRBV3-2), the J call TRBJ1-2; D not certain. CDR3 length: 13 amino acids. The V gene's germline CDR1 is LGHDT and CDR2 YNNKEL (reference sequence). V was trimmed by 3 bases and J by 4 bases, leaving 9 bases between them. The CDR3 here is CASSQSGGYGYTF. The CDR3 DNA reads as TGTGCCAGCAGCCAGTCAGGTGGCTATGGCTACACCTTC.

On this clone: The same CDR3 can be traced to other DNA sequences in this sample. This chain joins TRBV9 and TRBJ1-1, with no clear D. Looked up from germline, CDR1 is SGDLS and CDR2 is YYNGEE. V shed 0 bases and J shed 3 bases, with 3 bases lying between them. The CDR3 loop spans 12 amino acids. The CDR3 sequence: CASSVVDTEAFF. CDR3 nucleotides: TGTGCCAGCAGCGTAGTCGACACTGAAGCTTTCTTT.

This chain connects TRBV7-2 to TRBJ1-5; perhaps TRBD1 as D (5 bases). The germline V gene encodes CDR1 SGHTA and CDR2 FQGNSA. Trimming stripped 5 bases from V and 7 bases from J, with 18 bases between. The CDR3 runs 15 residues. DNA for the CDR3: TGTGCCAGCAGCGCCACCGGGGAGGGGAGCCAGCCCCAGCATTTT. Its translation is CASSATGEGSQPQHF.

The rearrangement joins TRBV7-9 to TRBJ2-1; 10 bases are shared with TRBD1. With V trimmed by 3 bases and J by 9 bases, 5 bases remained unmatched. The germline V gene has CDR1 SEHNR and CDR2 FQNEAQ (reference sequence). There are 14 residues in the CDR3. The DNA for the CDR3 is TGTGCCAGCAGCTTCGGACAGGGGGATGGTGAGCAGTTCTTC. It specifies CASSFGQGDGEQFF.

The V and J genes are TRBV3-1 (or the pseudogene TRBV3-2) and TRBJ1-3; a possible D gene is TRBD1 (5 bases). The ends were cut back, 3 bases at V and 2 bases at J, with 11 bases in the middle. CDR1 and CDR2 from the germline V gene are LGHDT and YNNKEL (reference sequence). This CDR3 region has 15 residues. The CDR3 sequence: CASSHEGGAGNTIYF. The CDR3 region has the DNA TGTGCCAGCAGCCACGAAGGAGGGGCTGGAAACACCATATATTTT.